The T cell receptor beta chain under discussion was sequenced for a study of Ad26.COV2.S vaccination and SARS-CoV-2 variants. The treatment was: 15 to 20 received Ad26.COV2.S at low or high dose, single or two shots; 5 received placebo; per-sample allocation not given. It was on day 63 after the first vaccine or placebo injection that samples were taken. Trimming took 2 bases from V and 6 from J, leaving 12 bases between them. Germline V lookup: CDR1 SGHTS, CDR2 YDEGEE. This CDR3 has 14 residues. Measured with immunoSEQ multiplex PCR; TCRdb has only the in-frame clones, and not every one. The sample gives about 680,000 clones, more than 80% of which show up once; 1.5% is in the top ten. This clone came up once.

The sequence was obtained from a person aged 18-60 years who received the Ad26.COV2.S COVID-19 vaccine or a placebo. The V and J genes are TRBV5-8 and TRBJ1-5; D not certain. The material was peripheral blood, obtained in a trial of Ad26.COV2.S vaccine versus placebo. The CDR3 nucleotides read TGTGCCAGCAGCTTAGAAGGCCGCGGTCAGCCCCAGCATTTT. This codes for CASSLEGRGQPQHF.